These 22 T cell receptor beta chains were all obtained from the same sample, sequenced in a study of blood T cell repertoires in COVID-19. The repertoire was sequenced with immunoSEQ multiplex PCR; TCRdb's copy has only in-frame clones and lacks some. The table lists approximately 250,000 clones, about 88% of them singletons. The sample was peripheral blood. Receptors were obtained from a man between 40 and 49 years old with acute or convalescent COVID-19.

V is TRBV27 and J is TRBJ2-3; 10 nucleotides align to TRBD2. CDR1 MNHEY and CDR2 SMNVEV come from the germline V gene (reference sequence). CDR3 size: 18 residues. Losses at the gene ends were 2 bases for V and 2 bases for J; bases not matched to a gene: 10. The DNA for the CDR3 is TGTGCCAGCAGTTTAAACCTCCCTAGCGGGGGCCCCACAGATACGCAGTATTTT. Encoded protein: CASSLNLPSGGPTDTQYF.

The J gene is TRBJ2-3, the V gene TRBV1; TRBD2 reflects the table's D call only, with no check against the DNA. TRBV1 is recorded as a pseudogene. The CDR3 contains 18 residues. CDR3 bases: TGCACCAGCAGCCCATCGACTAGCGGACTCGTCCGGGGGTATACGCAGTATTTT. This encodes CTSSPSTSGLVRGYTQYF.

This clone was picked up one time. J is TRBJ2-7 and V is TRBV29-1; D gene uncertain. From germline, CDR1 is SQVTM and CDR2 ANQGSEA. The CDR3 loop spans 11 amino acids. V dropped 5 bases and J dropped 7 bases, with 12 bases sitting between them. This CDR3 is CSVKTSREQYF. CDR3 bases: TGCAGCGTTAAAACCTCTAGGGAGCAGTACTTC.

Worth noting for this clone: An end of the junction differs from the germline gene, which may be a read error. The chain employs TRBV7-7 and TRBJ2-5, with D possibly TRBD1 on 5 matching bases. From germline, CDR1 is SSHAT and CDR2 FNYEAQ (reference sequence). The CDR3 covers 15 residues. The CDR3 sequence is CASSLATGFGETQYF. In DNA, the CDR3 is TGTGCTAGCAGCTTAGCCACAGGATTTGGCGAGACCCAGTACTTC.

The chain joins TRBV19 to TRBJ1-3; 7 bases are a match to TRBD1. The V segment lost 10 bases and the J segment 3 bases; nucleotides outside the gene matches: 9. The CDR3 is 14 residues long. Per the germline V gene, CDR1 is LNHDA and CDR2 is SQIVND (reference sequence). CDR3 in amino acids: CAISAGGIGNTIYF. Written as DNA, the CDR3 is TGTGCCATCTCCGCAGGGGGAATTGGAAACACCATATATTTT.

This rearrangement joins TRBV5-4 to TRBJ1-2; maybe TRBD1 (5 bases). This CDR3 region has 14 residues. Germline assignment: CDR1 SGHNT and CDR2 YYREEE (reference sequence). V lost 4 bases, J lost 0 bases, and 10 bases lay in between. CDR3 in DNA: TGTGCCAGCAGCCCCTCCAGGGCTAACTATGGCTACACCTTC. The encoded protein is CASSPSRANYGYTF.

V usage is TRBV5-6 and J usage is TRBJ1-1; D gene ambiguous. Germline CDR1 SGHDT, CDR2 YYEEEE. Trimming left V 6 bases short and J 2 bases short, with 11 bases between. The CDR3 has 13 amino acids. The CDR3 region is CASTGSFNTEAFF. The CDR3 nucleotides are TGTGCCAGCACAGGCAGCTTTAACACTGAAGCTTTCTTT.

The genes are TRBV4-1 and TRBJ1-6; D is undetermined. The CDR3 loop spans 17 amino acids. V dropped 0 bases and J dropped 0 bases, with 9 bases sitting between them. Germline V gene lookup returns CDR1 MGHRA and CDR2 YSYEKL. Here the CDR3 DNA reads TGCGCCAGCAGCCAAGACACCTCGAGCTCCTATAATTCACCCCTCCACTTT. Amino acids: CASSQDTSSSYNSPLHF.

The chain has TRBV2 and TRBJ2-7, with 10 bases fitting TRBD1. Germline values: CDR1 SNHLY, CDR2 FYNNEI. With 8 bases clipped from V and 5 bases from J, the junction kept 15 bases outside the gene matches. This CDR3 spans 16 amino acids. The CDR3 spells CASSENQDRGYNEQYF. The CDR3 DNA is TGTGCCAGCTCCGAAAACCAGGACAGGGGGTATAACGAGCAGTACTTC.

J is TRBJ2-1 and V is TRBV10-3, with TRBD1 matching over 9 bases. The V gene end was trimmed by 10 bases and the J gene end by 4 bases; junction bases not matched to a gene: 8. The germline V gene has CDR1 ENHRY and CDR2 SYGVKD. This CDR3 contains 14 residues. CDR3 nucleotides: TGTGCCACCAAGGGGGACAGGGATTACAATGAGCAGTTCTTC. The encoded protein is CATKGDRDYNEQFF.

The chain is built from TRBV28 and TRBJ1-2; D is unclear. CDR3 size: 15 residues. With 3 bases removed from V and 7 bases from J, the gap between germline ends came to 18 bases. From germline, CDR1 is MDHEN and CDR2 SYDVKM. CDR3: CASSFYDRYGSGYTF. The CDR3, as DNA: TGTGCCAGCAGTTTCTATGATAGGTACGGGTCTGGCTACACCTTC.

CDR3 DNA: TGTGCTAGCGGGGGGGCGGGAGAGACCCAGTACTTC. Translating gives CASGGAGETQYF. The genes are TRBV12-3 or TRBV12-4 and TRBJ2-5; 11 bases are shared with TRBD2. The CDR3 contains 12 residues.

CDR3 sequence: CASSYAENTEAFF. The DNA of the CDR3 is TGTGCCAGCAGTTACGCAGAGAACACTGAAGCTTTCTTT. This chain connects TRBV6-5 to TRBJ1-1; D is unresolved. With 2 bases removed from V and 1 base from J, the gap between germline ends came to 5 bases. Germline lookup yields CDR1 MNHEY and CDR2 SVGAGI. The CDR3 sequence is 13 residues long.

The chain has TRBV12-3 or TRBV12-4 and TRBJ1-1; D is unclear. Trimming pared 3 bases from V and 4 bases from J, leaving 9 bases between. The CDR3 has 13 amino acids. The CDR3 loop is CASSFRGSTEAFF. As DNA, the CDR3 is TGTGCCAGCAGTTTTCGCGGGTCCACTGAAGCTTTCTTT.

This clone was seen a single time. The rearrangement joins TRBV3-1 (or the pseudogene TRBV3-2) to TRBJ2-7; D might be TRBD2 (5 bases). The CDR3 covers 13 residues. Germline CDR1 is LGHDT and CDR2 is YNNKEL (reference sequence). Trimming stripped 3 bases from V and 7 bases from J, with 13 bases between. CDR3 sequence reads: CASSHLIPGEQYF. For the CDR3, the DNA is TGTGCCAGCAGCCATCTTATACCGGGGGAGCAGTACTTC.

With regard to this clone: The DNA is left out, because the CDR3 cannot be placed on it with certainty; the CDR3 is given as TCRdb lists it. CDR3 region: CASTSDRLVTTGELFF. The chain joins TRBV19 to TRBJ2-2; whether TRBD1, the table's D call, matches the DNA was not checked. The CDR3 is 16 residues long, counting both termini. Looked up from germline, CDR1 is LNHDA and CDR2 is SQIVND (reference sequence).

This CDR3 reads CASSTGTGISYEQYF. CDR3 coding DNA: TGTGCCAGCAGTACCGGGACTGGGATCTCCTACGAGCAGTACTTC. The rearrangement links TRBV2 to TRBJ2-7; tentative D call: TRBD2 (6 bases). Trimming cost V 5 bases and J 0 bases, with 14 bases left between them. This CDR3 is built from 15 residues. Germline lookup yields CDR1 SNHLY and CDR2 FYNNEI.

V usage is TRBV5-4 and J usage is TRBJ1-2; 9 bases are a match to TRBD1. This CDR3 has 14 amino acids. CDR1 and CDR2 from the germline V gene are SGHNT and YYREEE (reference sequence). The V gene end was trimmed by 1 base and the J gene end by 6 bases; junction bases not matched to a gene: 4. Here the CDR3 reads CASSLPTGGNGYTF. Written as DNA, the CDR3 is TGTGCCAGCAGCTTGCCTACAGGGGGCAATGGCTACACCTTC.

The genes are TRBV4-3 and TRBJ2-1, with TRBD2 identical over 8 bases. The V and J ends lost 0 bases and 10 bases, in that order; junction bases with no gene match: 5. The CDR3 is 14 amino acids. Germline CDR1 and CDR2: LGHNA and YSLEER. This CDR3 reads CASSQDTQRGEQFF. The DNA for the CDR3 is TGCGCCAGCAGCCAAGATACCCAGCGGGGGGAGCAGTTCTTC.

This rearrangement joins TRBV6-4 to TRBJ1-1; 7 bases match TRBD1. CDR1 is MRHNA, CDR2 SNTAGT, per germline. This CDR3 contains 16 residues. V trimming: 8 bases; J trimming: 2 bases; junction bases outside the gene matches: 14. CDR3: CASPQGRILKNTEAFF. DNA of the CDR3: TGTGCCAGCCCACAGGGGAGGATTCTAAAAAACACTGAAGCTTTCTTT.

In DNA form, the CDR3 reads TGTGCCAGCAGCTTGGGGGGCTCCTACAATGAGCAGTTCTTC. Residues: CASSLGGSYNEQFF. The J gene is TRBJ2-1, the V gene TRBV6-5; D may be TRBD2 (6 bases). The CDR3 loop spans 14 amino acids. CDR1 and CDR2 from the germline V gene are MNHEY and SVGAGI. V shed 6 bases and J shed 0 bases, with 9 bases lying between them.

The genes are TRBV4-2 and TRBJ2-3; 11 nucleotides match TRBD1. The ends lost 3 bases at V and 4 bases at J; junction bases unmatched: 21. The CDR3 loop spans 21 amino acids. Germline-derived CDR1 and CDR2 are LGHNA and YNFKEQ. The CDR3 DNA follows: TGTGCCAGCAGCCAGAGTCCCGGGACAGGGGGGCTCTTCGGGTCCGCAGATACGCAGTATTTT. This sequence encodes CASSQSPGTGGLFGSADTQYF.